These 20 T cell receptor beta chains were all obtained from the same sample, sequenced in a study of T-cell reconstitution after alpha-beta-depleted transplantation in children. Unique molecular identifiers were incorporated into the prepared TCRbeta library. TCRdb passed the PCR reads through MiXCR, listing each CDR3 protein once. The profile shows approximately 350,000 distinct CDR3 sequences, around 15% of them singletons. The specimen comprised PBMCs, mostly from graft donor cells, sampled 360 days after TCRalphabeta/CD19-depleted stem cell transplant. The receptors were gathered from a male patient aged 2-10 years who had a stem cell transplant for acute lymphoblastic leukemia, so the T cells may come from the graft donor.

DNA for the CDR3: TGTGCCAGCAGCTTAGAGGTGTGGGAGAACACTGAAGCTTTCTTT. Its translation is CASSLEVWENTEAFF. The gene calls are TRBV7-8 and TRBJ1-1, with D uncertain. Germline V CDR1 and CDR2: SGHVS, FQNEAQ. V was clipped by 1 base and J by 1 base, with 10 bases between them. CDR3 length: 15 amino acids.

This clonotype appeared a few times. The chain joins TRBV27 to TRBJ2-7; D may be TRBD1 or TRBD2 (5 bases each). Trimming removed 6 bases from V and 1 base from J, with 13 bases in between. The germline V gene has CDR1 MNHEY and CDR2 SMNVEV (reference sequence). The CDR3 contains 14 residues. The DNA for the CDR3 is TGTGCCAGCAGCCCACGGGACGCTTCCTACGAGCAGTACTTC. Amino acid sequence: CASSPRDASYEQYF.

The chain joins TRBV4-3 to TRBJ2-5, with TRBD1 matching 9 bases. The CDR3 is 18 amino acids. Per germline, CDR1 LGHNA and CDR2 YSLEER. V was pared by 0 bases and J by 0 bases, with 8 bases of the junction left unmatched. CDR3 in amino acids: CASSQDSGQGRYQETQYF. The CDR3 DNA reads TGCGCCAGCAGCCAAGATTCTGGACAGGGGAGATACCAAGAGACCCAGTACTTC.

The table lists this clonotype with a few counts. This chain connects TRBV20-1 to TRBJ1-6; D call uncertain. The V end was cut by 6 bases, the J end by 7 bases, with 13 bases between. Looked up from germline, CDR1 is DFQATT and CDR2 is SNEGSKA (reference sequence). The CDR3 length is 13 residues. The CDR3: CSAQSRSNSPLHF. Here the CDR3 DNA reads TGCAGTGCCCAGAGCAGGAGCAATTCACCCCTCCACTTT.

This clonotype was recorded a few times. This chain links TRBV12-3 or TRBV12-4 with TRBJ1-2; D might be TRBD1 (6 bases). This CDR3 has 16 amino acids. The V end lost 2 bases, the J end lost 4 bases, and 17 bases lay between the germline ends. The CDR3 DNA sequence: TGTGCCAGCAGTTTACCACTGGACAGACTACCCTATGGCTACACCTTC. It is translated as CASSLPLDRLPYGYTF.

This clonotype was recorded many times. The V gene is TRBV6-5, the J gene TRBJ2-2; D gene unclear. V was clipped by 0 bases and J by 0 bases, with 14 bases between them. The CDR3 is 18 amino acids. Looked up from germline, CDR1 is MNHEY and CDR2 is SVGAGI. The CDR3 loop is CASSYSRWRLANTGELFF. DNA of the CDR3: TGTGCCAGCAGTTACTCGAGATGGCGGCTCGCGAACACCGGGGAGCTGTTTTTT.

The V and J genes are TRBV6-5 and TRBJ2-1, with TRBD2 matching over 13 bases. Per germline, CDR1 MNHEY and CDR2 SVGAGI. V was clipped by 2 bases and J by 6 bases; unmatched bases: 13. The CDR3 totals 19 residues. The CDR3 DNA reads TGTGCCAGCAGTTACCCTCCCGGGACTAGCGGGATCACGGTCAATGAGCAGTTCTTC. Translated: CASSYPPGTSGITVNEQFF.

The CDR3 loop reads CASSQEWATSGRCEQYF. CDR3 bases: TGCGCCAGCAGCCAAGAGTGGGCGACTAGCGGGAGGTGCGAGCAGTACTTC. This chain links TRBV4-3 with TRBJ2-7; the match to TRBD2 covers 13 bases. CDR1 is LGHNA, CDR2 YSLEER, per germline. The length of the CDR3 is 17 residues. Germline trimming cut 0 bases from V and 6 bases from J; bases unmatched to any gene: 8.

This chain joins TRBV12-3 or TRBV12-4 and TRBJ2-1; 12 nucleotides align to TRBD2. The V and J ends lost 3 bases and 5 bases, in that order; junction bases with no gene match: 5. The CDR3 extends over 16 amino acids. This CDR3 is CASSFLAGGADNEQFF. CDR3 sequence (DNA): TGTGCCAGCAGTTTCCTAGCGGGAGGGGCGGACAATGAGCAGTTCTTC.

This clonotype was seen only a few times. The chain joins TRBV10-3 to TRBJ1-6, with D unresolved. V gave up 4 bases and J gave up 6 bases, with 7 bases separating them. This CDR3 contains 13 residues. Per the germline V gene, CDR1 is ENHRY and CDR2 is SYGVKD. CDR3 region: CAISVGSNSPLHF. Here the CDR3 DNA reads TGTGCCATCAGTGTCGGCAGTAATTCACCCCTCCACTTT.

This clonotype was detected many times. This sequence joins TRBV7-3 and TRBJ2-2; the D is unclear. The V and J ends lost 0 bases and 0 bases respectively, with 8 bases between them. CDR3 length: 16 amino acids. CDR1 SGHTA and CDR2 FQGTGA come from the germline V gene. In nucleotides, the CDR3 is TGTGCCAGCAGCTTAACGGGAATCCCGAACACCGGGGAGCTGTTTTTT. Its translation: CASSLTGIPNTGELFF.

The chain carries TRBV6-5 and TRBJ2-1; maybe TRBD1 (6 bases). V was clipped by 2 bases and J by 9 bases, with 17 bases between them. CDR1 is MNHEY and CDR2 is SVGAGI in the germline V gene. This CDR3 region has 15 residues. The CDR3 region has the DNA TGTGCCAGCAGTTACGGACAGTCCCCGGGGAGTGAGCAGTTCTTC. It yields the protein CASSYGQSPGSEQFF.

At least ten counts were recorded for this clonotype. This chain links TRBV2 with TRBJ1-5; a possible D gene is TRBD1 (5 bases). Germline V lookup: CDR1 SNHLY, CDR2 FYNNEI. Deletions cut 2 bases from V and 6 bases from J, with 5 bases between. The CDR3 spans 12 residues. Here the CDR3 reads CASSERGQPQHF. The CDR3 coding sequence is TGTGCCAGCAGTGAAAGGGGTCAGCCCCAGCATTTT.

The genes are TRBV9 and TRBJ2-5, with D unclear. CDR3 size: 14 residues. Between the trimmed V and J ends, which lost 4 bases and 5 bases, there was a span of 15 bases. The V gene's germline CDR1 is SGDLS and CDR2 YYNGEE. In nucleotides, the CDR3 is TGTGCCAGCAGCCCGTCGACATCGGCGGAGACCCAGTACTTC. It encodes CASSPSTSAETQYF.

In this sample, this clonotype turned up a few times. V usage is TRBV25-1 and J usage is TRBJ1-5; possibly TRBD1 for D (5 bases). Trimming took off 6 bases at V and 3 bases at J, with 12 bases between the two ends. This CDR3 has 14 residues. Germline CDR1 is MGHDK and CDR2 is SYGVNS. The CDR3 DNA is TGTGCCAGCAGCCCAGGGTGGGACAATCAGCCCCAGCATTTT. This translates into CASSPGWDNQPQHF.

This clonotype was found many times. The chain joins TRBV12-3 or TRBV12-4 to TRBJ2-5; 8 bases are shared with TRBD1. This CDR3 spans 16 amino acids. V lost 3 bases and J lost 1; bases outside the gene matches: 7. For the CDR3, the DNA is TGTGCCAGCAGTTTTAACGACAGGGGACCCCAAGAGACCCAGTACTTC. Translated, it gives CASSFNDRGPQETQYF.

This clonotype was recorded many times. The genes are TRBV7-2 and TRBJ2-3; possible D gene TRBD2, 6 bases. V lost 4 bases and J lost 3, with 14 bases in between. Germline loops: CDR1 SGHTA, CDR2 FQGNSA. The CDR3 is 15 amino acids. The CDR3 region has the DNA TGTGCCAGCAGCTCGTGGGCGGGGTCTACAGATACGCAGTATTTT. Its translation is CASSSWAGSTDTQYF.

The chain carries TRBV15 and TRBJ2-3; 9 bases map to TRBD2. The CDR3 sequence is 16 residues long. The germline gives CDR1 LNHNV, CDR2 YYDKDF (reference sequence). Trimming took 1 base from V and 4 from J; bases not matched to a gene: 6. In nucleotides, the CDR3 is TGTGCCACCAGCAGAGCTTGGCGGGAGGGCGCAGATACGCAGTATTTT. Its protein product is CATSRAWREGADTQYF.

V usage is TRBV6-1 and J usage is TRBJ1-1; D is uncertain. V was cut by 6 bases and J by 3 bases, with 11 bases left in between. The germline CDR1 and CDR2 sequences are MNHNS and SASEGT. The CDR3 spans 13 residues. CDR3 region: CASSQWEDTEAFF. The DNA of the CDR3 is TGTGCCAGCAGCCAATGGGAGGACACTGAAGCTTTCTTT.

The table lists this clonotype with a count of one. CDR3 sequence reads: CSATDRMNTEAFF. CDR3 in DNA: TGCAGTGCTACGGACAGGATGAACACTGAAGCTTTCTTT. The rearrangement links TRBV20-1 to TRBJ1-1; 7 nucleotides line up with TRBD1. Germline V gene sequence: CDR1 DFQATT, CDR2 SNEGSKA (reference sequence). Trimming cost V 4 bases and J 0 bases; bases outside gene matches: 2. CDR3 size: 13 residues.